Listed below are T cell receptor beta chains from one sample, sequenced in a study of blood T cell repertoires in COVID-19. Clones were read by immunoSEQ multiplex PCR, and TCRdb kept only the in-frame ones, dropping some. This table has around 250,000 clones, around 90% appearing once. Sequenced: peripheral blood. The receptors shown here come from a woman in her 70s with active or convalescent COVID-19. Both conserved end residues are part of each CDR3. A D gene is named only where the DNA matches it firmly. Clone size is stated in some rows and not others, as once, few, many or a class when expanded.

cdr3_aa: CASSDPYQGAMNTEAFF
cdr3_nt: TGTGCCAGCAGTGATCCATACCAGGGGGCGATGAACACTGAAGCTTTCTTT
d_call: TRBD1
v_call: TRBV6-1
j_call: TRBJ1-1
clone_size: .

cdr3_aa: CASSLGTVETQYF
cdr3_nt: TGTGCCAGCAGCCTAGGGACAGTCGAGACCCAGTACTTC
d_call: TRBD1
v_call: TRBV7-8
j_call: TRBJ2-5
clone_size: .

cdr3_aa: CASSSQFGLSSYEQYF
cdr3_nt: TGTGCCAGCAGTTCCCAGTTCGGACTGTCCTCCTACGAGCAGTACTTC
d_call: .
v_call: TRBV6-5
j_call: TRBJ2-7
clone_size: .

cdr3_aa: CASSLTSGGGETQYF
cdr3_nt: TGTGCCAGCAGCCTAACTAGCGGGGGGGGAGAGACCCAGTACTTC
d_call: TRBD2
v_call: TRBV7-2
j_call: TRBJ2-5
clone_size: .

cdr3_aa: CASSPAGVANEKLFF
cdr3_nt: TGCGCCAGCAGCCCGGCGGGGGTGGCTAATGAAAAACTGTTTTTT
d_call: .
v_call: TRBV5-1
j_call: TRBJ1-4
clone_size: .

cdr3_aa: CASSQDRARSEGGYTF
cdr3_nt: TGTGCCAGCAGCCAAGACAGGGCTCGATCCGAGGGTGGCTACACCTTC
d_call: TRBD1
v_call: TRBV7-3
j_call: TRBJ1-2
clone_size: once

cdr3_aa: CASQEELEGYGYTF
cdr3_nt: TGTGCCAGTCAGGAGGAGCTGGAAGGCTATGGCTACACCTTC
d_call: .
v_call: TRBV19
j_call: TRBJ1-2
clone_size: .

cdr3_aa: CASSEGVVYTEAFF
cdr3_nt: TGCGCCAGCAGCGAGGGGGTTGTCTACACTGAAGCTTTCTTT
d_call: .
v_call: TRBV5-1
j_call: TRBJ1-1
clone_size: .

cdr3_aa: CASSYHSLGGEGNYGYTF
cdr3_nt: TGTGCCAGCAGCTATCATTCCTTAGGGGGCGAAGGTAACTATGGCTACACCTTC
d_call: TRBD1
v_call: TRBV7-2
j_call: TRBJ1-2
clone_size: .

cdr3_aa: CASSPTSGASSYNEQFF
cdr3_nt: TGTGCCAGCTCACCCACCAGCGGGGCAAGCTCCTACAATGAGCAGTTCTTC
d_call: TRBD2
v_call: TRBV18
j_call: TRBJ2-1
clone_size: .

cdr3_aa: CASSPPLVSDEQFF
cdr3_nt: TGTGCCAGCAGCCCCCCTCTAGTTTCCGATGAGCAGTTCTTC
d_call: .
v_call: TRBV7-9
j_call: TRBJ2-1
clone_size: .

cdr3_aa: CASSPWGLSSYEQYF
cdr3_nt: TGTGCCAGCAGCCCTTGGGGGCTTAGCTCCTACGAGCAGTACTTC
d_call: .
v_call: TRBV7-2
j_call: TRBJ2-7
clone_size: .

cdr3_aa: CASSLTGGSNQPQHF
cdr3_nt: TGTGCCAGCAGTCTGACAGGGGGGAGCAATCAGCCCCAGCATTTT
d_call: TRBD1
v_call: TRBV2
j_call: TRBJ1-5
clone_size: .

cdr3_aa: CASSFDRGDSPLHF
cdr3_nt: TGTGCCAGCAGCTTCGACAGAGGAGATTCACCCCTCCACTTT
d_call: .
v_call: TRBV7-2
j_call: TRBJ1-6
clone_size: .

cdr3_aa: CASSSDLNTEAFF
cdr3_nt: TGTGCCAGCAGTTCAGATCTTAACACTGAAGCTTTCTTT
d_call: .
v_call: TRBV6-2/TRBV6-3
j_call: TRBJ1-1
clone_size: .

cdr3_aa: CASSKGRTRCSCSGANVLTF
cdr3_nt: TGTGCCAGCAGCAAAGGCCGGACTAGATGTTCTTGCTCTGGGGCCAACGTCCTGACTTTC
d_call: .
v_call: TRBV21-1
j_call: TRBJ2-6
clone_size: .

cdr3_aa: CASNFMNTEAFF
cdr3_nt: TGTGCCAGCAATTTTATGAACACTGAAGCTTTCTTT
d_call: .
v_call: TRBV12-3/TRBV12-4
j_call: TRBJ1-1
clone_size: .

cdr3_aa: CASSLSGTGGTQYF
cdr3_nt: TGTGCCAGCAGCTTAAGTGGTACCGGCGGGACCCAGTACTTC
d_call: .
v_call: TRBV13
j_call: TRBJ2-5
clone_size: .

cdr3_aa: CASSSLKQGEADGYTF
cdr3_nt: TGCGCCAGCAGCTCACTAAAACAGGGGGAAGCGGATGGCTACACCTTC
d_call: TRBD1
v_call: TRBV5-1
j_call: TRBJ1-2
clone_size: .

cdr3_aa: CSVDDLSRGLHYGYTF
cdr3_nt: TGCAGCGTTGACGACCTCAGCAGGGGGTTACACTATGGCTACACCTTC
d_call: TRBD1
v_call: TRBV29-1
j_call: TRBJ1-2
clone_size: .

cdr3_aa: CASSDIRGHYEQYF
cdr3_nt: TGTGCCAGCAGCGACATCCGGGGTCACTACGAGCAGTACTTC
d_call: .
v_call: TRBV7-9
j_call: TRBJ2-7
clone_size: .

cdr3_aa: CASSPLFRGDETQYF
cdr3_nt: TGTGCCAGCTCACCACTCTTCAGGGGCGATGAGACCCAGTACTTC
d_call: .
v_call: TRBV18
j_call: TRBJ2-5
clone_size: .

cdr3_aa: CASSPRTTAGGHTF
cdr3_nt: TGTGCCAGCAGCCCCCGGACTACAGCTGGGGGTCACACCTTC
d_call: .
v_call: TRBV7-2
j_call: TRBJ1-2
clone_size: few

cdr3_aa: CASSYSGEGNTEAFF
cdr3_nt: TGTGCCAGCAGTTACTCGGGGGAGGGGAACACTGAAGCTTTCTTT
d_call: .
v_call: TRBV6-2/TRBV6-3
j_call: TRBJ1-1
clone_size: .

cdr3_aa: CASSQQGAFEKLFF
cdr3_nt: TGTGCCAGCTCTCAACAGGGGGCTTTTGAAAAACTGTTTTTT
d_call: TRBD1
v_call: TRBV18
j_call: TRBJ1-4
clone_size: .

cdr3_aa: CAISGGTGNEKLFF
cdr3_nt: TGTGCCATCAGTGGGGGGACAGGGAACGAAAAACTGTTTTTT
d_call: TRBD1
v_call: TRBV10-3
j_call: TRBJ1-4
clone_size: .

cdr3_aa: CASSLGLDRQETQYF
cdr3_nt: TGTGCCAGCAGTCTAGGCCTGGACAGACAAGAGACCCAGTACTTC
d_call: .
v_call: TRBV27
j_call: TRBJ2-5
clone_size: .

cdr3_aa: CASSLAGGGARQPQHF
cdr3_nt: TGTGCCAGCAGCTTAGCAGGGGGCGGGGCCCGTCAGCCCCAGCATTTT
d_call: TRBD1
v_call: TRBV7-8
j_call: TRBJ1-5
clone_size: .

cdr3_aa: CASSFYGYSYNEQFF
cdr3_nt: TGCGCCAGCAGCTTCTATGGTTACTCCTACAATGAGCAGTTCTTC
d_call: .
v_call: TRBV5-1
j_call: TRBJ2-1
clone_size: .

cdr3_aa: CASGLLGAGNQPQHF
cdr3_nt: TGTGCCAGTGGGCTCCTGGGCGCCGGCAATCAGCCCCAGCATTTT
d_call: .
v_call: TRBV28
j_call: TRBJ1-5
clone_size: .

cdr3_aa: CATSEPTGGAGGYGYTF
cdr3_nt: TGTGCCACCAGTGAGCCCACGGGGGGGGCAGGTGGCTATGGCTACACCTTC
d_call: .
v_call: TRBV24-1
j_call: TRBJ1-2
clone_size: .

cdr3_aa: CASSLRFLAGSQETQYF
cdr3_nt: TGTGCCAGCAGCTTAAGGTTCCTAGCGGGATCCCAAGAGACCCAGTACTTC
d_call: TRBD2
v_call: TRBV7-2
j_call: TRBJ2-5
clone_size: .

cdr3_aa: CASSLEGARNQPQHF
cdr3_nt: TGCGCCAGCAGCTTGGAAGGGGCCAGAAATCAGCCCCAGCATTTT
d_call: .
v_call: TRBV5-1
j_call: TRBJ1-5
clone_size: .

cdr3_aa: CASGLAQGLAGYSGANVLTF
cdr3_nt: TGTGCTAGTGGTTTGGCTCAGGGACTAGCGGGGTACTCTGGGGCCAACGTCCTGACTTTC
d_call: TRBD2
v_call: TRBV12-5
j_call: TRBJ2-6
clone_size: .

cdr3_aa: CASSLMSGWGYTF
cdr3_nt: TGTGCCAGCAGCTTAATGTCGGGGTGGGGCTACACCTTC
d_call: .
v_call: TRBV7-9
j_call: TRBJ1-2
clone_size: .

cdr3_aa: CASTGSGAYEQYF
cdr3_nt: TGCGCCAGCACCGGGAGTGGGGCCTACGAGCAGTACTTC
d_call: .
v_call: TRBV5-1
j_call: TRBJ2-7
clone_size: .

cdr3_aa: CASRPTSYNEQFF
cdr3_nt: TGTGCCAGCAGGCCAACAAGTTACAATGAGCAGTTCTTC
d_call: .
v_call: TRBV27
j_call: TRBJ2-1
clone_size: .

cdr3_aa: CASIRQGPYGYTF
cdr3_nt: TGTGCCAGCATAAGACAGGGACCTTATGGCTACACCTTC
d_call: TRBD1
v_call: TRBV7-2
j_call: TRBJ1-2
clone_size: .

cdr3_aa: CASSLGTGEFQPQHF
cdr3_nt: TGTGCCAGCAGCTTAGGGACTGGGGAGTTTCAGCCCCAGCATTTT
d_call: .
v_call: TRBV7-2
j_call: TRBJ1-5
clone_size: once

cdr3_aa: CASRDGGGYTF
cdr3_nt: TGTGCCAGCAGGGATGGAGGTGGCTACACCTTC
d_call: .
v_call: TRBV12-3/TRBV12-4
j_call: TRBJ1-2
clone_size: .